The clone carrying this TCR beta chain has a count of ten or more. The antigen remains undetermined. The source of the sample is a study of response to subunit inactivated influenza vaccine. Losses at the gene ends were 0 bases for V and 6 bases for J; bases not matched to a gene: 1. This CDR3 comprises 14 residues. Germline CDR1 and CDR2: ENHRY and SYGVKD. Overall study findings and caveats: A suggestion made by the authors is that each seasonal influenza vaccination recruits few new T cells.

TCRdb analysed the RT-PCR reads with MiXCR anew, one entry per CDR3 protein. The data contain hundreds of thousands of distinct CDR3 sequences, roughly 8.2% of them singletons. The J gene is TRBJ2-2, the V gene TRBV10-3; 7 nucleotides agree with TRBD1. Material: PBMCs from blood, obtained around 25 months after vaccination. This TCR was recovered from a man aged 45 to 70 who received an inactivated influenza vaccine. CDR3 DNA: TGTGCCATCAGTGAGTCTGACAGGGCCGGGGAGCTGTTTTTT. Translating gives CAISESDRAGELFF.